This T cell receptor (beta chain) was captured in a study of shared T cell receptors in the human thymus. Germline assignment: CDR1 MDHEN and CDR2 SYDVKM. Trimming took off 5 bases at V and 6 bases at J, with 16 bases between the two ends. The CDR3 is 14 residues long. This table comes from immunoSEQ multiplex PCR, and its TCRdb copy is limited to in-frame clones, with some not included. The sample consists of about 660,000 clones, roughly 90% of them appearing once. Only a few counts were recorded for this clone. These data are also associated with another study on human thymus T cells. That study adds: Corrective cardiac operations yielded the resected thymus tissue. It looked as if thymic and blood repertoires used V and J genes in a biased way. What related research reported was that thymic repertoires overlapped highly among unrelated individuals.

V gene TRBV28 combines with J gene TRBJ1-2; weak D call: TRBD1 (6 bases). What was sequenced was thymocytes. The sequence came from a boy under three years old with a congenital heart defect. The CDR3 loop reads CASSPRAGDHGYTF. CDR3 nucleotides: TGTGCCAGCAGTCCGAGGGCAGGGGACCATGGCTACACCTTC.